This entry lists 32 T cell receptor beta chains sequenced from one sample in a study of blood T cells in healthy people across ages (dated by TCRdb to the mid-2010s). Receptors were amplified or captured by 5' RACE. The sequencer was an Illumina HiSeq 2500. A second PCR of roughly 6 to 12 cycles was run with a J-beta primer mix and a sample-barcoded 5' primer. TCRdb reprocessing: public reads trimmed at Q25 with fastp, clones called with MiXCR, in-frame beta chains kept. Each entry merges the rows of one CDR3 protein and shows their most common DNA and genes. The table for this sample lists around 500,000 distinct CDR3 sequences; around 48% of them were counted only once. The ten largest clones represent approximately 23% of the sample. Sequenced: blood. Receptor source: a man older than 75 in good health.

The chain couples TRBV12-3 or TRBV12-4 to TRBJ2-4; D call uncertain. The DNA end is a closer match to TRBJ2-7, so the J assignment may be wrong. The CDR3 consists of 13 residues. This CDR3 reads CASGGQTAYEQYF. In DNA form, the CDR3 reads TGTGCCAGCGGTGGGCAGACCGCCTACGAGCAGTACTTC.

The V and J genes are TRBV20-1 and TRBJ1-6; D remains ambiguous. Trimming stripped 0 bases from V and 13 bases from J, with 13 bases between. CDR1 is DFQATT, CDR2 SNEGSKA, per germline (reference sequence). This CDR3 has 13 residues. The CDR3: CSARDRGITPLHF. CDR3 in DNA: TGCAGTGCTAGAGACCGAGGAATAACGCCCCTCCACTTT.

This clonotype was found a few times. The chain employs TRBV12-3 or TRBV12-4 and TRBJ2-7; D gene uncertain. The V end lost 2 bases, the J end lost 2 bases, and 10 bases lay between the germline ends. There are 14 residues in the CDR3. As DNA, the CDR3 is TGTGCCAGCAGTTTAAGTGGGCCTCCCTACGAGCAGTACTTC. It yields the protein CASSLSGPPYEQYF.

V usage is TRBV27 and J usage is TRBJ2-1; the match to TRBD1 covers 7 bases. CDR1 and CDR2 (germline): MNHEY, SMNVEV (reference sequence). The CDR3 extends over 15 amino acids. V lost 0 bases and J lost 8; bases outside the gene matches: 7. This CDR3 reads CASSLSGGAVDEQFF. The CDR3 coding sequence is TGTGCCAGCAGTTTATCAGGGGGCGCGGTGGATGAGCAGTTCTTC.

The chain links TRBV29-1 to TRBJ2-1, with D possibly being TRBD2 (6 bases). V was pared by 1 base and J by 0 bases, with 19 bases between. The CDR3 spans 18 residues. The V gene's germline CDR1 is SQVTM and CDR2 ANQGSEA. The chain's CDR3 is CSVEAPGVRESSYNEQFF. The CDR3, as DNA: TGCAGCGTTGAAGCCCCCGGTGTGCGGGAAAGCTCCTACAATGAGCAGTTCTTC.

This clonotype was counted between two and nine times. The V call is TRBV24-1, the J call TRBJ2-7; 9 bases map to TRBD1. The J call may not be correct, given that the DNA end is closer to TRBJ2-5. The V gene's germline CDR1 is KGHDR and CDR2 SFDVKD. The length of the CDR3 is 14 residues. DNA of the CDR3: TGTGCCACCAGTGATCGGACAGGGGAAGAGACCCAGTACTTC. Translated, it gives CATSDRTGEETQYF.

This clonotype was counted a few times. The chain employs TRBV9 and TRBJ2-2, with a tentative D call TRBD2 (6 bases). V was cut by 0 bases and J by 7 bases, with 10 bases left in between. Germline CDR1 SGDLS, CDR2 YYNGEE. CDR3 length: 14 residues. CDR3 loop: CASSVGGVVGELFF. CDR3 nucleotide sequence: TGTGCCAGCAGCGTAGGGGGGGTCGTCGGGGAGCTGTTTTTT.

This clonotype was detected a few times. The chain links TRBV7-9 to TRBJ1-1; D gene ambiguous. The CDR3 loop spans 17 amino acids. The ends were cut back, 5 bases at V and 1 base at J, with 20 bases in the middle. CDR1 and CDR2 (germline): SEHNR, FQNEAQ (reference sequence). The CDR3 reads CASSKPGDGPSNTEAFF. The CDR3 coding sequence is TGTGCCAGCAGCAAACCCGGGGATGGTCCGTCGAACACTGAAGCTTTCTTT.

V usage is TRBV7-9 and J usage is TRBJ1-6; the D gene is possibly TRBD1 (6 bases). The CDR3 runs to 15 residues. V gave up 5 bases and J gave up 9 bases, with 17 bases separating them. Germline V lookup: CDR1 SEHNR, CDR2 FQNEAQ (reference sequence). Here the CDR3 reads CASSARGGLGSPLHF. Here the CDR3 DNA reads TGTGCCAGCAGCGCCCGCGGGGGGCTTGGTTCACCCCTCCACTTT.

CDR3 coding DNA: TGTGCCAGCAGCCGGCGGGCGGGCTCCTACGAGCAGTACTTC. Protein sequence: CASSRRAGSYEQYF. The chain carries TRBV3-1 and TRBJ2-7, with a weak D call TRBD2 (5 bases). V was cut by 4 bases and J by 0 bases, with 10 bases left in between. The CDR3 totals 14 residues. Germline V gene data show CDR1 as LGHDT and CDR2 as YNNKEL (reference sequence).

This clonotype occurred once. The chain uses TRBV5-1 and TRBJ1-1; tentatively, D is TRBD1 (5 bases). Trimming removed 4 bases from V and 5 bases from J, with 15 bases in between. Germline CDR1 SGHRS, CDR2 YFSETQ. CDR3 length: 14 amino acids. As DNA, the CDR3 is TGCGCCAGCAGCCCGGACGGGGGAAGAACTGAAGCTTTCTTT. This encodes CASSPDGGRTEAFF. The whole variable domain, filled in from reference TRBV5-1 and TRBJ1-1, reads KAGVTQTPRYLIKTRGQQVTLSCSPISGHRSVSWYQQTPGQGLQFLFEYFSETQRNKGNFPGRFSGRQFSNSRSEMNVSTLELGDSALYLCASSPDGGRTEAFFGQGTRLTVV.

The sample holds a few counts of this clonotype. The CDR3 DNA reads as TGTGCCATCAGCAGCCGGGACTCACGGTACGAGCAGTACTTC. Amino acids: CAISSRDSRYEQYF. The chain recombines TRBV10-3 with TRBJ2-7, with a tentative D call TRBD2 (6 bases). V shed 6 bases and J shed 4 bases, with 16 bases lying between them. Germline V gene sequence: CDR1 ENHRY, CDR2 SYGVKD. CDR3 length: 14 residues.

Details on this clonotype: Possible read error: a much larger clone is one base away. The rearrangement links TRBV4-2 to TRBJ2-5; D is unresolved. The CDR3 extends over 14 amino acids. Germline CDR1 LGHNA, CDR2 YNFKEQ. The chain's CDR3 is CASSQGDFQGTQYF. The CDR3, as DNA: TGTGCCAGCAGCCAAGGGGATTTCCAAGGGACCCAGTACTTC.

The chain is built from TRBV13 and TRBJ2-7; 12 nucleotides line up with TRBD2. Germline V gene sequence: CDR1 PRHDT, CDR2 FYEKMQ (reference sequence). CDR3 length equals 16 residues. J lost 2 bases, V lost 5 bases, and 7 bases had no gene match. In DNA form, the CDR3 reads TGTGCCAGCAGCCCGAGGACTAGCGGGGACGCCTACGAGCAGTACTTC. It encodes CASSPRTSGDAYEQYF.

This clonotype was picked up many times. A much larger clone differs from this one at a single base, so this may be a read error. The chain joins TRBV20-1 to TRBJ2-5; TRBD2 agrees at 7 bases. Trimming removed 7 bases from V and 11 bases from J; junction bases left unmatched: 19. This CDR3 has 14 amino acids. Germline V gene lookup returns CDR1 DFQATT and CDR2 SNEGSKA (reference sequence). The CDR3 nucleotides read TGCAGTGGGGAAAGGGTAGCGGGTTACAATGAGCAGTACTTC. It specifies CSGERVAGYNEQYF.

V gene TRBV7-3 combines with J gene TRBJ2-1; D perhaps matches TRBD2 (5 bases). CDR1 and CDR2 from the germline V gene are SGHTA and FQGTGA. V gave up 6 bases and J gave up 0 bases, with 12 bases separating them. The CDR3 loop spans 15 amino acids. The CDR3 loop reads CASSRAASSYNEQFF. CDR3 nucleotides: TGTGCCAGCAGTAGAGCGGCAAGCTCCTACAATGAGCAGTTCTTC. Full variable domain (outside the CDR3, taken from reference TRBV7-3 and TRBJ2-1): GAGVSQTPSNKVTEKGKYVELRCDPISGHTALYWYRQSLGQGPEFLIYFQGTGAADDSGLPNDRFFAVRPEGSVSTLKIQRTERGDSAVYLCASSRAASSYNEQFFGPGTRLTVL.

This clonotype was seen a handful of times. The rearrangement joins TRBV20-1 to TRBJ2-5; tentatively, D is TRBD1 or TRBD2 (6 bases each). The V end was cut by 2 bases, the J end by 1 base, with 17 bases between. Looked up from germline, CDR1 is DFQATT and CDR2 is SNEGSKA (reference sequence). The CDR3 has 16 amino acids. CDR3 in amino acids: CSARTFGGRIQETQYF. In DNA, the CDR3 is TGCAGTGCTAGAACATTCGGGGGCAGAATCCAAGAGACCCAGTACTTC.

Remarks on this clonotype: A read error may explain this, as a much larger clone is one base away. The chain joins TRBV6-6 to TRBJ1-4; TRBD1 matches 11 bases. Germline V gives CDR1 MNHNY, CDR2 SVGAGI (reference sequence). J lost 5 bases, V lost 4 bases, and 6 bases had no gene match. This CDR3 has 16 amino acids. The CDR3 region is CASSFPDRGRNEKLFF. As DNA, the CDR3 is TGTGCCAGCAGTTTCCCGGACAGGGGGCGCAATGAAAAACTGTTTTTT.

This clonotype showed up many times. This chain links TRBV10-3 with TRBJ2-3, with 8 bases matching TRBD1. V gave up 7 bases and J gave up 2 bases; unmatched junction bases: 5. Germline loops: CDR1 ENHRY, CDR2 SYGVKD. The CDR3 sequence is 14 residues long. The CDR3 DNA reads TGTGCCATCAACCCGGGACAGGCCACAGATACGCAGTATTTT. This sequence encodes CAINPGQATDTQYF.

The chain recombines TRBV4-1 with TRBJ2-5; 8 bases map to TRBD1. Judging by the DNA end, TRBJ2-7 fits better; the J call may be wrong. Germline V lookup: CDR1 MGHRA, CDR2 YSYEKL. The CDR3 is 14 residues long. Written as DNA, the CDR3 is TGCGCCAGCAGCCAACGGACAGGGAGTTACGAGCAGTACTTC. Translated: CASSQRTGSYEQYF.

This clonotype has just a few counts. Written as DNA, the CDR3 is TGCGCCAGCAGCCAATCAGGCTCTGGGGCCAACGTCCTGACTTTC. Amino acid sequence: CASSQSGSGANVLTF. The chain joins TRBV4-3 to TRBJ2-6, with D hard to call. V was trimmed by 2 bases and J by 0 bases, leaving 5 bases between them. CDR3 length: 15 residues. The germline gives CDR1 LGHNA, CDR2 YSLEER.

This clonotype was found a few times. The rearrangement links TRBV7-2 to TRBJ2-5; unclear D gene. Trimming stripped 0 bases from V and 2 bases from J, with 7 bases between. CDR1 is SGHTA and CDR2 is FQGNSA in the germline V gene. This CDR3 comprises 14 residues. Here the CDR3 reads CASSLAGWQETQYF. The CDR3 DNA reads TGTGCCAGCAGCTTAGCGGGGTGGCAAGAGACCCAGTACTTC.

The sample holds a few counts of this clonotype. The chain has TRBV6-2 or TRBV6-3 and TRBJ2-3; perhaps TRBD2 as D (5 bases). Trimming left V 8 bases short and J 2 bases short, with 14 bases between. Germline values: CDR1 MNHEY, CDR2 SVGEGT. The CDR3 spans 14 residues. In nucleotides, the CDR3 is TGTGCCAGCGCGCGAGCAGACTACACAGATACGCAGTATTTT. Translated, it gives CASARADYTDTQYF.

As regards this clonotype: One base away lies a much larger clone, so this may be a sequencing read error. The genes are TRBV4-2 and TRBJ2-3; perhaps TRBD2 as D (6 bases). From germline, CDR1 is LGHNA and CDR2 YNFKEQ. V was cut by 4 bases and J by 5 bases, with 16 bases left in between. CDR3 length: 15 residues. The CDR3 loop reads CASSPSEGQLDTQYF. For the CDR3, the DNA is TGTGCCAGCAGCCCCTCGGAGGGCCAACTAGATACGCAGTATTTT.

Concerning this clonotype: Since a much larger clone is just one base distant, this may be a read error. V gene TRBV2 combines with J gene TRBJ2-6, with TRBD1 matching 7 bases. The CDR3 length is 15 residues. Germline CDR1 SNHLY, CDR2 FYNNEI. CDR3 residues: CASTVGGSGVNVLTF. In DNA, the CDR3 is TGTGCCAGCACCGTAGGGGGCTCTGGGGTCAACGTCCTGACTTTC.

This clonotype has just a few counts. V is TRBV2 and J is TRBJ2-1, with 7 bases fitting TRBD2. The CDR3 consists of 16 residues. Germline V gene data show CDR1 as SNHLY and CDR2 as FYNNEI. J lost 3 bases, V lost 4 bases, and 9 bases had no gene match. CDR3 in amino acids: CASSVGEGHGYNEQFF. The CDR3 DNA sequence: TGTGCCAGCAGTGTAGGGGAGGGCCATGGCTACAATGAGCAGTTCTTC.

The rearrangement uses TRBV7-3 and TRBJ2-5; D is possibly TRBD1 (6 bases). Trimming stripped 5 bases from V and 11 bases from J, with 21 bases between. CDR3 length: 14 residues. The V gene's germline CDR1 is SGHTA and CDR2 FQGTGA. This CDR3 is CASSPDRAYNEQYF. The CDR3 bases are TGTGCCAGCAGCCCGGACAGAGCATACAATGAGCAGTACTTC.

The chain combines TRBV6-5 with TRBJ1-2; TRBD1 is a possible D gene (6 bases). CDR1 is MNHEY and CDR2 is SVGAGI in the germline V gene. This CDR3 region has 17 residues. V was cut by 0 bases and J by 3 bases, with 17 bases left in between. CDR3 protein: CASSYSKRTGFDYGYTF. The CDR3 DNA reads as TGTGCCAGCAGTTACTCTAAAAGAACAGGGTTTGACTATGGCTACACCTTC.

There are many counts of this clonotype. The chain joins TRBV7-9 to TRBJ1-1, with TRBD1 as a possible D gene (5 bases). Trimming removed 2 bases at V and 3 bases at J, with 10 bases between. Germline V gene data show CDR1 as SEHNR and CDR2 as FQNEAQ (reference sequence). CDR3 length: 14 amino acids. CDR3 protein: CASSLPGGDTEAFF. The DNA for the CDR3 is TGTGCCAGCAGCTTACCTGGGGGGGACACTGAAGCTTTCTTT.

This clonotype was seen only once. This chain uses TRBV2 with TRBJ2-3; D remains ambiguous. Germline V lookup: CDR1 SNHLY, CDR2 FYNNEI. Trimming removed 3 bases from V and 4 bases from J, with 8 bases in between. The CDR3 spans 13 residues. CDR3 bases: TGTGCCAGCAGTGACTTCGGATCAGATACGCAGTATTTT. Its translation: CASSDFGSDTQYF.

The rearrangement joins TRBV9 to TRBJ1-1; D gene uncertain. Looked up from germline, CDR1 is SGDLS and CDR2 is YYNGEE. This CDR3 contains 13 residues. With 0 bases removed from V and 4 bases from J, the gap between germline ends came to 7 bases. The CDR3 reads CASSVAEVTEAFF. Here the CDR3 DNA reads TGTGCCAGCAGCGTAGCTGAGGTCACTGAAGCTTTCTTT.

Here the CDR3 reads CASSLRKGLQNNEQFF. The CDR3 region has the DNA TGTGCCAGCAGTCTAAGAAAGGGACTACAAAACAATGAGCAGTTCTTC. The rearrangement joins TRBV28 to TRBJ2-1, with TRBD2 matching 7 bases. V dropped 5 bases and J dropped 5; count of bases not matched to a gene: 12. Germline V gene data show CDR1 as MDHEN and CDR2 as SYDVKM. The CDR3 has 16 residues.